This entry is about one T cell receptor beta chain. The sample comes from a study of blood T cell repertoires in COVID-19. The wider study: Samples taken during acute and convalescent COVID-19 were collected in the United States, Italy and Spain.

Libraries were prepared by immunoSEQ multiplex PCR; TCRdb keeps only in-frame clonotypes and omits some of them. Here the sample spans roughly 150,000 clones, 70% to 90% being singletons. The V gene's germline CDR1 is SGHNT and CDR2 YYREEE (reference sequence). The CDR3 covers 15 residues. V lost 4 bases to trimming and J lost 9 bases; unmatched junction nucleotides: 12. The TCR was taken from a woman aged 80 or over with acute or convalescent COVID-19. The genes are TRBV5-4 and TRBJ2-5; 10 nucleotides line up with TRBD1. The specimen was peripheral blood. The CDR3 spells CASSRGTGEGKAQYF. In nucleotides, the CDR3 is TGTGCCAGCAGCCGAGGGACAGGGGAGGGGAAGGCCCAGTACTTC.